This T cell receptor beta chain comes out of a study of blood T cell repertoires in COVID-19 (dated by TCRdb to the early 2020s). Looking at the study overall: Recovered participants in ImmuneRACE Cohort 3 were defined by two consecutive negative NP/OP PCR tests, clearance by a healthcare professional, or resolution of symptoms. Subjects who had been exposed to COVID-19, were actively infected with it, or had recovered from it provided the deeply sampled blood TCRbeta repertoires that made up the dataset. Nearly every sample came with metadata listing a de-identified subject ID, COVID-19 status, age in years and sex. The repertoires were made available in a free public database intended to serve as a resource for research on the immune response to SARS-CoV-2. The material from the prospective study consisted of cDNA or gDNA derived from T cells, B-cell-depleted T cells, or PBMCs. Where HLA class I and class II types were available, the types were taken from metadata supplied by the sample provider, not from assay-based typing. Samples from collaborators originated in the United States, Italy and Spain and spanned both the acute and convalescent phases of COVID-19. The samples were drawn from two sources: the first 160 participants of the ongoing ImmuneRACE study, and about 1,300 subjects contributed by 6 global collaborators. The full study reports these points: Clinical and demographic metadata were provided uncurated, with the amount varying by source and participant.

With respect to this clone: Its antigen is not yet known. No base-level quality is on record; no much larger clone is a single base apart.

Enrolling through a virtual design, the prospective study's participants ranged in age from roughly 18 to 89 years and lived across around 25 United States geographic areas. In the prospective study, participants were assigned to cohorts based on the clinical history participants reported in a screening survey and a study questionnaire. Mobile phlebotomists in the prospective study collected whole blood, serum and a nasopharyngeal or oropharyngeal swab from every participant. Prospective study participants could optionally give additional blood draws and questionnaires over an approximately two-month period. Before DNA extraction, prospective study blood samples were shipped either frozen or at room temperature. The immunoSEQ Assay, a bias-controlled multiplex PCR, was used to amplify TCRbeta CDR3 regions from genomic DNA. Under the source paper's analysis protocol: Nucleated cell counts per sample were estimated from amplification of reference gene primers within the assay. Sequence reads were collapsed and filtered to measure the absolute abundance of every unique TCRbeta CDR3 rearrangement. For each sample, productive Simpson clonality was calculated by taking the square root of Simpson's diversity index across productive rearrangements. TCRdb took this table from immuneACCESS and kept in-frame rearrangements with V and J called. Such tables lack part of the clones; where checked against another copy, unresolved V genes explain under half of the gap, and the rest is unexplained. That table is the source of V, J and clone size, and D and trimming were worked out from the DNA. The sample profile shows under 200,000 clones; about 85% of them were found once. The ten biggest clones cover about 26% of the sample.

The CDR3 measures 14 amino acids from cysteine to phenylalanine. The sequence is cut down to CDR3 DNA, 42 bases in frame from base 1. The germline V gene encodes CDR1 MNHEY and CDR2 SVGEGT. The V and J ends are trimmed by 5 bases and 5 bases, leaving 13 bases between them. The sequence came from a middle-aged woman in a cohort exposed to, infected with or recovered from COVID-19 (not recorded which). Recombination joined TRBV6-2 or TRBV6-3 with TRBJ2-4, with TRBD1 tentatively as D gene (6 bases match). The sequencing input was PBMCs or T cells enriched from blood (not recorded which). The CDR3 corresponds to CASSITGYQNIQYF. The bases are TGTGCCAGCAGTATTACAGGGTACCAAAACATTCAGTACTTC.